This T cell receptor beta chain was sequenced in a study of regulatory T cells in long-lasting Graves disease. This clonotype has a count of ten or more. Construction of the TCR beta libraries employed iRepertoire HTBI primers in conjunction with Arm-PCR of CDR3 regions. TCRdb re-analysed the multiplex PCR reads in MiXCR, keeping a single row per CDR3 protein. The profile shows roughly 470,000 distinct CDR3 sequences, about 20% of them singletons. As to time point: persistent/refractory GD, antithyroid drugs over 5 years with positive TRAb. RNA isolated from PBMCs was used to make the TCR library. Per the germline V gene, CDR1 is MNHEY and CDR2 is SMNVEV (reference sequence). The CDR3 is 14 residues long. V lost 5 bases and J 3 bases, leaving 13 bases between the germline ends.

The rearrangement uses TRBV27 and TRBJ1-1, with D possibly TRBD1 on 5 matching bases. The source was peripheral blood mononuclear cells (PBMCs), collected when the disease was refractory, from a patient treated with antithyroid drugs. This clonotype was obtained from a female donor with Graves disease. CDR3: CASSATRGDTEAFF. The CDR3 DNA sequence: TGTGCCAGCAGTGCTACGAGGGGAGACACTGAAGCTTTCTTT.